This T cell receptor beta chain was documented in a study of control samples from healthy donors and cancer patients. Using immunoSEQ multiplex PCR, the repertoire was profiled, and TCRdb retains in-frame clones only, with some absent. The sample lists 150,000 to 180,000 clones, just under 95% occurring once. The CDR3 loop spans 16 amino acids. V shed 2 bases, J shed 6 bases, and the junction held 13 bases outside the gene matches. CDR1 is MNHEY and CDR2 is SVGAGI in the germline V gene. This sequence was found in a man aged 35-49 years in good health. The material sequenced was blood. This chain uses TRBV6-5 with TRBJ2-7; TRBD2 matches 7 bases. This CDR3 is CASSYALGGRRVEQYF. In DNA, the CDR3 is TGTGCCAGCAGTTACGCCTTGGGGGGGAGAAGGGTCGAGCAGTACTTC.